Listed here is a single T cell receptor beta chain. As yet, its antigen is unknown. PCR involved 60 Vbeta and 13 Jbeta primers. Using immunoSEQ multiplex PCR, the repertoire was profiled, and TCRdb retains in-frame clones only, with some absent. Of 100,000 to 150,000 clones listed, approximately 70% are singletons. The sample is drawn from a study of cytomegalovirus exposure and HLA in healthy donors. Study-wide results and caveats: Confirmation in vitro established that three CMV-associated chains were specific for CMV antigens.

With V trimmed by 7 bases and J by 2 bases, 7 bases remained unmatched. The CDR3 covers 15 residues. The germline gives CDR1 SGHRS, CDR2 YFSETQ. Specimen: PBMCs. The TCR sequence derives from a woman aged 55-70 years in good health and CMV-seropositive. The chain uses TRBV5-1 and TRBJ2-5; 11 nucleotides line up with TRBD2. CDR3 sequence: CASGLGLAVQETQYF. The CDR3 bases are TGCGCCAGCGGCCTGGGACTAGCGGTACAAGAGACCCAGTACTTC.